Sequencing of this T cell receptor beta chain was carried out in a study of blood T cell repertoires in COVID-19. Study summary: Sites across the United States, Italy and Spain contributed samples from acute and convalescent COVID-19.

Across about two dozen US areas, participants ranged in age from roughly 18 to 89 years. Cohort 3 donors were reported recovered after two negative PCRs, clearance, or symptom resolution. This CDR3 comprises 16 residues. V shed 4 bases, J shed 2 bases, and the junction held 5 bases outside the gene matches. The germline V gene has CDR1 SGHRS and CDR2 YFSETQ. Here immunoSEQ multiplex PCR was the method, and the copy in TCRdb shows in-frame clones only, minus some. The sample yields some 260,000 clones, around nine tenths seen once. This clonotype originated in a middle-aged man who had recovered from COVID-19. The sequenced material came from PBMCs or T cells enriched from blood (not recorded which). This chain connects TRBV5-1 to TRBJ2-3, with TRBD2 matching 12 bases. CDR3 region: CASSEGTSGYTDTQYF. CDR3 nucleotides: TGCGCCAGCAGCGAAGGGACTAGCGGGTACACAGATACGCAGTATTTT.